This is a list of T cell receptor beta chains from one sample in a study of T cell responses to AZD1222 COVID-19 vaccine. TCRdb's table, derived via immunoSEQ multiplex PCR, lists solely in-frame clones and lacks some. The sample carries 100,000 or so clones, approximately 90% recorded once. This material consisted of peripheral blood, taken on day 0 of AZD1222 vaccination. Every receptor here comes from an adult in good health. CDR3s include the opening cysteine and the closing phenylalanine or tryptophan. The D gene is left open where the match is weak. The listing skips clone size in some rows; elsewhere it reads once, few, many or a size class.

j_gene | d_gene | v_gene | abundance | CDR3aa | CDR3nt
TRBJ2-7 | TRBD2 | TRBV6-2/TRBV6-3 | - | CASSKLAGGAYEQYF | TGTGCCAGCAGCAAACTAGCGGGAGGAGCCTACGAGCAGTACTTC
TRBJ1-5 | - | TRBV6-6 | - | CASSYFGDSNQPQHF | TGTGCCAGCAGTTACTTCGGGGACAGCAATCAGCCCCAGCATTTT
TRBJ2-7 | - | TRBV15 | - | CATSRDGRAYEQYF | TGTGCCACCAGCAGAGATGGCAGGGCCTACGAGCAGTACTTC
TRBJ2-2 | - | TRBV9 | - | CASSVAPGAGTGELFF | TGTGCCAGCAGCGTAGCTCCGGGGGCGGGCACCGGGGAGCTGTTTTTT
TRBJ1-4 | - | TRBV7-9 | - | CASSVRQGDNEKLFF | TGTGCCAGCAGCGTGAGGCAGGGTGATAATGAAAAACTGTTTTTT
TRBJ1-5 | - | TRBV15 | once | CATSGMGGNQPQHF | TGTGCCACCAGCGGGATGGGTGGCAATCAGCCCCAGCATTTT
TRBJ2-7 | TRBD2 | TRBV7-2 | - | CASSLAPTSGYEQYF | TGTGCCAGCAGCTTAGCACCCACTAGCGGGTACGAGCAGTACTTC
TRBJ2-2 | - | TRBV10-3 | few | CAISESRQGGNTGELFF | TGTGCCATCAGTGAGTCCAGGCAGGGTGGGAACACCGGGGAGCTGTTTTTT
TRBJ2-1 | TRBD2 | TRBV28 | - | CASSFGGRAYNEQFF | TGTGCCAGCAGTTTCGGCGGGAGGGCCTACAATGAGCAGTTCTTC
TRBJ1-5 | - | TRBV6-6 | - | CASSYPGVGQPQHF | TGTGCCAGCAGTTACCCGGGAGTAGGTCAGCCCCAGCATTTT
TRBJ1-5 | TRBD1 | TRBV5-8 | once | CASSYLDRGLQPQHF | TGTGCCAGCAGCTACCTGGACAGGGGGCTTCAGCCCCAGCATTTT
TRBJ1-4 | TRBD1 | TRBV5-1 | few | CASSRLQGGDNEKLFF | TGCGCCAGCAGCAGGCTACAGGGGGGAGATAATGAAAAACTGTTTTTT
TRBJ1-2 | - | TRBV4-1 | - | CASTPESLTYGYTF | TGCGCCAGCACCCCGGAATCCCTCACCTATGGCTACACCTTC
TRBJ2-7 | - | TRBV18 | - | CASSPRGTGVRYEQYF | TGTGCCAGCTCACCACGAGGGACGGGGGTACGGTACGAGCAGTACTTC
TRBJ2-6 | TRBD2 | TRBV19 | - | CASSLGSSGRLGANVLTF | TGTGCCAGTAGCCTCGGGAGTAGCGGGAGACTTGGGGCCAACGTCCTGACTTTC
TRBJ1-2 | TRBD1 | TRBV3-1/TRBV3-2 | - | CASSQKTGSNYGYTF | TGTGCCAGCAGCCAAAAGACAGGGTCTAACTATGGCTACACCTTC
TRBJ2-3 | - | TRBV27 | once | CASTFSGSTDTQYF | TGTGCCAGCACCTTTTCAGGTAGCACAGATACGCAGTATTTT